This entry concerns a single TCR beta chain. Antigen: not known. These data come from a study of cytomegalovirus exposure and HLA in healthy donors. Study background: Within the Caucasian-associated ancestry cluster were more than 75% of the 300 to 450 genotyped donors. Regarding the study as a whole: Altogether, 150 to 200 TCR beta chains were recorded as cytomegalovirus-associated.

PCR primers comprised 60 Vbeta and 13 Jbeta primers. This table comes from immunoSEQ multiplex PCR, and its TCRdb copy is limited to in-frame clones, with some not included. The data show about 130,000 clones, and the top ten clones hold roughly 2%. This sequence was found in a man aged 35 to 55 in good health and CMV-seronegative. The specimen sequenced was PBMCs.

CDR3 nucleotide sequence: TGTGCCAGCAGTTCCATCGGGGAGACCCAGTACTTC. Amino acid sequence: CASSSIGETQYF. This sequence joins TRBV6-6 and TRBJ2-5, with D hard to call. Germline V gene lookup returns CDR1 MNHNY and CDR2 SVGAGI (reference sequence). This CDR3 is 12 amino acids long. Deletions cut 4 bases from V and 5 bases from J, with 8 bases between.